This T cell receptor beta chain was sequenced during a study of blood T cell repertoires in COVID-19. The overall study: Italy, Spain and the United States were the sources of the convalescent and acute COVID-19 samples. T cells, B-cell-depleted T cells, or PBMCs supplied cDNA or gDNA.

Patients of the Seattle cohort, enrolled during active infection, were followed longitudinally. This clone turned up a few times. Authors' processing steps: Amplification from reference gene primers served as the basis for estimated nucleated cell counts. The protocol was immunoSEQ multiplex PCR, while the TCRdb copy is restricted to in-frame clones and leaves out a portion. The DNA was the basis for D and trimming; V, J and clone size are from that table. The sample has some 200,000 clones, approximately 80% seen once; the top ten hold approximately 0.9%. The V and J ends lost 4 bases and 6 bases respectively, with 13 bases between them. The CDR3 length is 13 residues. Germline CDR1 reads SGDLS; CDR2 reads YYNGEE.

The receptor was isolated from a man between 60 and 70 years old with COVID-19, enrolled during active disease. Sequenced: peripheral blood. The V call is TRBV9, the J call TRBJ1-1; D is undetermined. CDR3 loop: CASSPREGAEAFF. In DNA form, the CDR3 reads TGTGCCAGCAGCCCACGTGAGGGAGCTGAAGCTTTCTTT.